This T cell receptor (beta chain) was identified during a study of cytomegalovirus exposure and HLA in healthy donors. 13 Jbeta primers and 60 Vbeta primers were used for the PCR. Only in-frame clones appear in the TCRdb table, and some are missing; sequencing was by immunoSEQ multiplex PCR. The sample contains 150,000 to 200,000 clones, approximately 80% of which appear only once. Germline CDR1 is SEHNR and CDR2 is FQNEAQ (reference sequence). This CDR3 contains 13 residues. V dropped 6 bases and J dropped 2 bases, with 7 bases sitting between them. The genes are TRBV7-9 and TRBJ2-2; D not certain. The TCR comes from a man in his late teens or twenties in good health and CMV-seronegative. Specimen: PBMCs. CDR3 region: CASRAENTGELFF. The CDR3 DNA reads as TGTGCCAGCAGGGCTGAAAACACCGGGGAGCTGTTTTTT.